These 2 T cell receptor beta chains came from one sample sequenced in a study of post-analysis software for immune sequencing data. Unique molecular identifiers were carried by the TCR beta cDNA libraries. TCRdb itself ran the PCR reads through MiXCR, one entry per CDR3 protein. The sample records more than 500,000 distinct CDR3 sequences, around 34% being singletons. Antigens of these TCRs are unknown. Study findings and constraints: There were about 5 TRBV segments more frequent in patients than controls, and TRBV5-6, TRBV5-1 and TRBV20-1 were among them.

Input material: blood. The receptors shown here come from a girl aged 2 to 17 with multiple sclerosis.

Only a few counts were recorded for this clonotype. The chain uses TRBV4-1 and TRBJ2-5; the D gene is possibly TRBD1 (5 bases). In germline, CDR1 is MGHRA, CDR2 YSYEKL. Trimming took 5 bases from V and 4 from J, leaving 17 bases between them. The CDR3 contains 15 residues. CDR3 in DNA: TGCGCCAGCAGCGCCGGTAGGACAAACCGAGAGACCCAGTACTTC. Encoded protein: CASSAGRTNRETQYF.

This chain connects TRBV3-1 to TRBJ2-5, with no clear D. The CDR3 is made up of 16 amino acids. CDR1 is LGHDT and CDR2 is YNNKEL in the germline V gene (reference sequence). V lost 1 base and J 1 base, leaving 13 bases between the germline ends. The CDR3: CASSQASGGFQETQYF. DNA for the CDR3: TGTGCCAGCAGCCAAGCCTCGGGCGGTTTCCAAGAGACCCAGTACTTC.